This T cell receptor (beta chain) was retrieved from a study of OX40 agonist ivuxolimab in advanced cancers. Study background: Antecedent anti-PD-1, anti-PD-L1 or anti-CTLA-4 therapy was permissible, with roughly 36% having received some. In three patients, partial responses were observed, one with hepatocellular carcinoma and two with cutaneous melanoma.

The CDR3 is 16 residues long. The V gene's germline CDR1 is MDHEN and CDR2 SYDVKM. V was clipped by 6 bases and J by 7 bases; unmatched bases: 14. Here immunoSEQ multiplex PCR was the method, and the copy in TCRdb shows in-frame clones only, minus some. The sample consists of 30,000 to 40,000 clones, 82% of them appearing once. The TCR comes from an adult with an advanced solid tumor such as melanoma, head and neck, liver or kidney cancer. The source material was CD4+ or CD8+ T cells sorted from blood, sampled in a trial of the OX40 agonist ivuxolimab. The V gene is TRBV28, the J gene TRBJ2-1; 8 bases match TRBD2. CDR3: CASSLPVGREVNEQFF. DNA of the CDR3: TGTGCCAGCAGCCTGCCGGTCGGGCGGGAGGTGAATGAGCAGTTCTTC.